One sample yielded the 2 T cell receptor beta chains listed below, sequenced in a study of circulating CD8 cells and anti-PD-1 response in melanoma. Using roughly 14 ng of total RNA, TCR libraries were made with the QIAseq Immune Repertoire TCR panel. TCRdb analysed the reads with MiXCR anew, one entry per CDR3 protein. Of 150 to 200 distinct CDR3 sequences in the sample, roughly 9.2% were seen once. Four subsets defined by PD-1 and/or TIGIT were sorted from live CD3+CD8+TCRalphabeta+ cells. The material was CD8+ T cells from PBMCs, obtained at baseline or after one month of anti-PD-1 therapy (not recorded which). These receptor sequences come from a human donor with melanoma.

This clonotype is labeled as medium-sized. A read error is possible here, since a much larger clone lies one base away. The chain joins TRBV6-6 to TRBJ2-7; D may match TRBD1 or TRBD2 (5 bases each). Germline V gene lookup returns CDR1 MNHNY and CDR2 SVGAGI (reference sequence). The CDR3 loop spans 13 amino acids. CDR3 sequence: CATGTEGLYEQYF. DNA for the CDR3: TGTGCGACCGGGACGGAAGGGTTGTACGAGCAGTACTTC.

This clonotype is large by share. J is TRBJ2-7 and V is TRBV7-9, with D tentatively TRBD1 or TRBD2 (5 bases each). V was cut by 6 bases and J by 0 bases, with 15 bases left in between. Looked up from germline, CDR1 is SEHNR and CDR2 is FQNEAQ (reference sequence). The CDR3 has 15 residues. This chain's CDR3 is CASRPPGTVSYEQYF. CDR3 in DNA: TGTGCCAGCAGACCCCCCGGGACGGTCTCCTACGAGCAGTACTTC.